This entry lists 16 T cell receptor beta chains sequenced from one sample in a study of regulatory T cells in long-lasting Graves disease. Combining iRepertoire HTBI primers with Arm-PCR of CDR3 regions, the authors built TCR beta libraries. In TCRdb, the multiplex PCR reads were re-called with MiXCR into one record per CDR3 protein. Among about 460,000 distinct CDR3 sequences listed, approximately 14% were seen once. Time point in this sample: newly diagnosed GD, antithyroid drugs for less than 3 months. PBMCs provided the RNA from which the TCR library was made. Another study also made use of these data, one on T cells in Graves' hyperthyroidism and ophthalmopathy.

Sequences were derived from peripheral blood mononuclear cells (PBMCs), sampled at new diagnosis, from a patient treated with antithyroid drugs. These receptor sequences come from a woman in her fifties or sixties with Graves disease.

Only a few counts were recorded for this clonotype. The chain joins TRBV3-1 to TRBJ1-6; unclear D gene. This CDR3 is built from 14 residues. The ends were cut back, 0 bases at V and 2 bases at J, with 2 bases in the middle. Germline assignment: CDR1 LGHDT and CDR2 YNNKEL (reference sequence). Here the CDR3 reads CASSQETYNSPLHF. CDR3 coding DNA: TGTGCCAGCAGCCAAGAAACCTATAATTCACCCCTCCACTTT.

The rearrangement joins TRBV9 to TRBJ2-5; no clear D. Germline values: CDR1 SGDLS, CDR2 YYNGEE. The CDR3 runs 12 residues. Between the trimmed V and J ends, which lost 0 bases and 4 bases, there was a span of 4 bases. For the CDR3, the DNA is TGTGCCAGCAGCGTAGTGGGAGAGACCCAGTACTTC. Translation gives CASSVVGETQYF.

There are many counts of this clonotype. The V and J genes are TRBV3-1 and TRBJ2-3; 7 nucleotides align to TRBD2. The trim removed 0 bases at V and 3 bases at J, leaving 6 bases unmatched. Germline loops: CDR1 LGHDT, CDR2 YNNKEL (reference sequence). The CDR3 covers 16 residues. The CDR3 loop reads CASSQDLPGGTDTQYF. CDR3 in DNA: TGTGCCAGCAGCCAAGATCTGCCGGGAGGAACAGATACGCAGTATTTT.

This clonotype was detected ten times or more. This chain uses TRBV6-1 with TRBJ2-7; 7 bases align to TRBD2. Germline trimming cut 0 bases from V and 2 bases from J; bases unmatched to any gene: 4. The germline V gene encodes CDR1 MNHNS and CDR2 SASEGT. The CDR3 is 15 residues long. The CDR3 region is CASSEAPGGAYEQYF. CDR3 sequence (DNA): TGTGCCAGCAGTGAAGCTCCGGGGGGAGCCTACGAGCAGTACTTC.

This clonotype occurred many times. This rearrangement joins TRBV10-3 to TRBJ1-1, with D possibly TRBD1 on 5 matching bases. Per the germline V gene, CDR1 is ENHRY and CDR2 is SYGVKD. With 6 bases removed from V and 0 bases from J, the gap between germline ends came to 11 bases. The CDR3 contains 14 residues. The CDR3, as DNA: TGTGCCATCAGGCCGGGGCATTTGAACACTGAAGCTTTCTTT. It translates to CAIRPGHLNTEAFF.

Of note for this clonotype: A much larger clone is a single base away; this may be a read error. In this CDR3 the conserved last residue, phenylalanine or tryptophan, is missing, so a read error is likely. The gene calls are TRBV5-1 and TRBJ1-2; a possible D gene is TRBD1 (6 bases). The CDR3 has 14 residues. Trimming pared 5 bases from V and 8 bases from J, leaving 19 bases between. Germline V CDR1 and CDR2: SGHRS, YFSETQ. CDR3 DNA: TGCGCCAGCAGTTCCGCGGCAGGGGTTGGCGGCTACACCCTC. Encoded protein: CASSSAAGVGGYTL.

There are a few counts of this clonotype. This chain joins TRBV30 and TRBJ2-2; TRBD1 agrees at 7 bases. J lost 1 base, V lost 4 bases, and 3 bases had no gene match. The CDR3 spans 14 residues. CDR1 and CDR2 from the germline V gene are GTSNPN and SVGIG (reference sequence). CDR3 DNA: TGTGCCTGGAATAGACAGGGGAACACCGGGGAGCTGTTTTTT. Its protein product is CAWNRQGNTGELFF. The full variable domain, with the rest looked up from reference TRBV30 and TRBJ2-2, is SQTIHQWPATLVQPVGSPLSLECTVEGTSNPNLYWYRQAAGRGLQLLFYSVGIGQISSEVPQNLSASRPQDRQFILSSKKLLLSDSGFYLCAWNRQGNTGELFFGEGSRLTVL.

This clonotype was picked up a small number of times. This chain joins TRBV18 and TRBJ1-4; D unclear. The CDR3 has 16 residues. The V and J ends lost 2 bases and 8 bases respectively, with 18 bases between them. The V gene's germline CDR1 is KGHSH and CDR2 LQKENI. Here the CDR3 reads CASSPFSSPDEEKLFF. The DNA of the CDR3 is TGTGCCAGCTCACCATTTAGCTCCCCGGACGAGGAAAAACTGTTTTTT.

In this sample, this clonotype turned up a few times. The genes are TRBV7-9 and TRBJ2-1, with TRBD2 matching over 11 bases. V shed 4 bases, J shed 7 bases, and the junction held 12 bases outside the gene matches. The CDR3 totals 17 residues. The germline CDR1 and CDR2 sequences are SEHNR and FQNEAQ (reference sequence). The CDR3 DNA reads as TGTGCCAGCAGCTCGTCTCCGGGACTAGCGGTTCGGAATGAGCAGTTCTTC. Its protein is CASSSSPGLAVRNEQFF.

This clonotype occurred many times. The J gene is TRBJ2-1, the V gene TRBV7-3; 7 bases fit TRBD1. The germline CDR1 and CDR2 sequences are SGHTA and FQGTGA. The CDR3 covers 16 residues. J was trimmed by 6 bases and V by 4 bases; bases with no gene match: 12. CDR3 coding DNA: TGTGCCAGCAGCTCCCGACCAGGGGGAAACCCCAATGAGCAGTTCTTC. Amino acid sequence: CASSSRPGGNPNEQFF. The whole variable domain, filled in from reference TRBV7-3 and TRBJ2-1, reads GAGVSQTPSNKVTEKGKYVELRCDPISGHTALYWYRQSLGQGPEFLIYFQGTGAADDSGLPNDRFFAVRPEGSVSTLKIQRTERGDSAVYLCASSSRPGGNPNEQFFGPGTRLTVL.

The CDR3 DNA reads as TGCGCCAGCAGTTCTGTTCCCCGAGGGGGAGGCTCCTACAATGAGCAGTTCTTC. Translating gives CASSSVPRGGGSYNEQFF. The chain couples TRBV10-1 to TRBJ2-1, with D perhaps given as TRBD1 or TRBD2 (6 bases each). CDR1 WNHNN and CDR2 SYGVQD come from the germline V gene (reference sequence). The CDR3 runs to 18 residues. The V and J ends lost 5 bases and 0 bases respectively, with 20 bases between them.

In DNA form, the CDR3 reads TGCAGCGTTGCCCTACAGGGAGCTGAGCAGTTCTTC. Protein sequence: CSVALQGAEQFF. The rearrangement links TRBV29-1 to TRBJ2-1, with a tentative D call TRBD1 (6 bases). The germline V gene has CDR1 SQVTM and CDR2 ANQGSEA. The CDR3 runs to 12 residues. The ends were cut back, 4 bases at V and 9 bases at J, with 13 bases in the middle.

Comments on this clonotype: Germline and junction disagree at one end, which may indicate a read error. This rearrangement joins TRBV5-5 to TRBJ1-1; D is possibly TRBD1 (6 bases). This CDR3 contains 14 residues. Germline V gene data show CDR1 as SGHKS and CDR2 as YYEKEE (reference sequence). The CDR3 nucleotides are TGTGCCAGCAGCTTCTCAGGGGTTAGCACTGAAGCTTCCTTT. Protein sequence: CASSFSGVSTEASF.

This clonotype appeared many times. The rearrangement uses TRBV12-3 or TRBV12-4 and TRBJ1-1; D gene ambiguous. The V gene lost 6 bases and the J gene lost 1 base, with 12 bases spanning the gap. CDR3 length: 14 residues. The CDR3 nucleotides read TGTGCCAGCAGAGAAGGGAGTCCGAACACTGAAGCTTTCTTT. It specifies CASREGSPNTEAFF.

This clonotype occurred a few times. The genes are TRBV18 and TRBJ2-2; the D is unclear. The germline V gene has CDR1 KGHSH and CDR2 LQKENI. The V end was cut by 0 bases, the J end by 5 bases, with 13 bases between. This CDR3 has 16 amino acids. CDR3 sequence reads: CASSPPYKGLTGELFF. In DNA, the CDR3 is TGTGCCAGCTCACCACCTTACAAGGGTCTGACCGGGGAGCTGTTTTTT.

This clonotype has at least ten counts. This rearrangement joins TRBV7-8 to TRBJ2-1; no clear D. Germline loops: CDR1 SGHVS, CDR2 FQNEAQ. Trimming stripped 4 bases from V and 0 bases from J, with 10 bases between. The length of the CDR3 is 15 residues. The CDR3 DNA follows: TGTGCCAGCAGCTCCACTTATAGCTCCTACAATGAGCAGTTCTTC. Translated, it gives CASSSTYSSYNEQFF.